Listed below are T cell receptor beta chains from one sample, sequenced in a study of blood T cell repertoires in COVID-19. Assay used: immunoSEQ multiplex PCR; TCRdb lists only in-frame clones, some missing. The table lists about 280,000 clones, just under 90% of them singletons. Sequenced sample: PBMCs or T cells enriched from blood (not recorded which). The origin of the receptors is a woman in her sixties who had recovered from COVID-19. Each CDR3 is given without its conserved first and last residue. The order of the fields is V gene, J gene, CDR3 length, CDR3 protein.

V gene: TRBV10-3; J gene: TRBJ2-3; CDR3 length: 13; CDR3 protein: AISDGSLSTDTQY
V gene: TRBV6-5; J gene: TRBJ2-5; CDR3 length: 11; CDR3 protein: ASGAQAAETQY
V gene: TRBV30; J gene: TRBJ1-5; CDR3 length: 13; CDR3 protein: AWNQGQGPNQPQH
V gene: TRBV19; J gene: TRBJ2-1; CDR3 length: 15; CDR3 protein: ASKQTPGLAVLNEQF
V gene: TRBV7-2; J gene: TRBJ2-1; CDR3 length: 13; CDR3 protein: ASSLARGGYNEQF
V gene: TRBV10-1; J gene: TRBJ1-2; CDR3 length: 13; CDR3 protein: ASSEGQGDGYGYT
V gene: TRBV6-5; J gene: TRBJ2-6; CDR3 length: 13; CDR3 protein: ASSYSSSGANVLT
V gene: TRBV5-1; J gene: TRBJ2-7; CDR3 length: 13; CDR3 protein: ASSGRSEPLSEQY
V gene: TRBV14; J gene: TRBJ1-2; CDR3 length: 13; CDR3 protein: ASSQDPRSSHGYT
V gene: TRBV12-3/TRBV12-4; J gene: TRBJ2-2; CDR3 length: 11; CDR3 protein: ASSLTGPRELF
V gene: TRBV30; J gene: TRBJ2-7; CDR3 length: 11; CDR3 protein: AWSRDSSGEQY
V gene: TRBV6-2/TRBV6-3; J gene: TRBJ1-6; CDR3 length: 15; CDR3 protein: ASSYVWGQGAGSPLH
V gene: TRBV29-1; J gene: TRBJ1-4; CDR3 length: 12; CDR3 protein: SVRPTGGNEKLF
V gene: TRBV19; J gene: TRBJ2-7; CDR3 length: 11; CDR3 protein: ASSEGQGYEQY
V gene: TRBV7-6; J gene: TRBJ2-2; CDR3 length: 14; CDR3 protein: ASSLFRDTATGELF
V gene: TRBV5-1; J gene: TRBJ2-7; CDR3 length: 12; CDR3 protein: ASSRQPPTGEQY
V gene: TRBV5-4; J gene: TRBJ2-7; CDR3 length: 12; CDR3 protein: ASSLERSSYEQY
V gene: TRBV5-1; J gene: TRBJ1-3; CDR3 length: 15; CDR3 protein: ASSLQGQGAPGNTIY
V gene: TRBV5-1; J gene: TRBJ1-4; CDR3 length: 13; CDR3 protein: ASSIQGITNEKLF
V gene: TRBV30; J gene: TRBJ2-5; CDR3 length: 12; CDR3 protein: AWSAGGPQETQY
V gene: TRBV5-4; J gene: TRBJ2-3; CDR3 length: 14; CDR3 protein: ASSLGKLGETDTQY
V gene: TRBV25-1; J gene: TRBJ1-6; CDR3 length: 14; CDR3 protein: ASKRGGTASNSPLH
V gene: TRBV28; J gene: TRBJ1-5; CDR3 length: 12; CDR3 protein: ASSLGRGGQPQH
V gene: TRBV6-1; J gene: TRBJ1-1; CDR3 length: 10; CDR3 protein: ASSEVGPEAF
V gene: TRBV7-2; J gene: TRBJ2-7; CDR3 length: 13; CDR3 protein: ASSLDSGIAYEQY
V gene: TRBV29-1; J gene: TRBJ2-3; CDR3 length: 15; CDR3 protein: SVQKQLGTVLTDTQY
V gene: TRBV30; J gene: TRBJ1-4; CDR3 length: 12; CDR3 protein: TWRGGAANEKLF
V gene: TRBV11-2; J gene: TRBJ1-5; CDR3 length: 12; CDR3 protein: ASSLAHSNQPQH
V gene: TRBV28; J gene: TRBJ1-2; CDR3 length: 11; CDR3 protein: ASSPSRDYGYT
V gene: TRBV7-9; J gene: TRBJ2-7; CDR3 length: 13; CDR3 protein: ASSDRRGKGYEQY
V gene: TRBV14; J gene: TRBJ1-6; CDR3 length: 12; CDR3 protein: ASSLRTKNSPLH
V gene: TRBV19; J gene: TRBJ2-1; CDR3 length: 13; CDR3 protein: ASSISSGSLGEQF
V gene: TRBV9; J gene: TRBJ1-1; CDR3 length: 13; CDR3 protein: ASSVGALMNTEAF
V gene: TRBV11-3; J gene: TRBJ2-7; CDR3 length: 9; CDR3 protein: ASSPGYEQY
V gene: TRBV18; J gene: TRBJ2-7; CDR3 length: 10; CDR3 protein: ASSPGEGEQY
V gene: TRBV19; J gene: TRBJ1-6; CDR3 length: 13; CDR3 protein: ASSTSTGSNSPLH
V gene: TRBV30; J gene: TRBJ2-1; CDR3 length: 13; CDR3 protein: AWARLWAGYNEQF
V gene: TRBV21-1; J gene: TRBJ1-2; CDR3 length: 13; CDR3 protein: ASSGQGACDYGYT
V gene: TRBV7-2; J gene: TRBJ2-1; CDR3 length: 11; CDR3 protein: ASSLARGGEQF
V gene: TRBV4-2; J gene: TRBJ2-2; CDR3 length: 12; CDR3 protein: ASSQDSRVEELF
V gene: TRBV30; J gene: TRBJ2-7; CDR3 length: 11; CDR3 protein: AWVVAGGREQY
V gene: TRBV5-8; J gene: TRBJ2-3; CDR3 length: 15; CDR3 protein: ASSAGTSGGAKDTQY
V gene: TRBV4-2; J gene: TRBJ2-3; CDR3 length: 12; CDR3 protein: ASSRGDGTDTQY
V gene: TRBV7-2; J gene: TRBJ2-7; CDR3 length: 13; CDR3 protein: ASSRLASGNYEQY
V gene: TRBV9; J gene: TRBJ1-4; CDR3 length: 12; CDR3 protein: ASSPGGGNEKLF
V gene: TRBV2; J gene: TRBJ2-2; CDR3 length: 13; CDR3 protein: ASLSGGANTGELF
V gene: TRBV2; J gene: TRBJ1-1; CDR3 length: 12; CDR3 protein: ASNIGVVGTEAF
V gene: TRBV5-6; J gene: TRBJ2-1; CDR3 length: 13; CDR3 protein: ASSGGLAGDNEQF
V gene: TRBV2; J gene: TRBJ2-1; CDR3 length: 12; CDR3 protein: ASRAGGAFNEQF
V gene: TRBV11-3; J gene: TRBJ1-3; CDR3 length: 13; CDR3 protein: ASSYTAGVRKTIY
V gene: TRBV15; J gene: TRBJ2-5; CDR3 length: 13; CDR3 protein: ATSRDGSGGETQY
V gene: TRBV4-1; J gene: TRBJ2-7; CDR3 length: 13; CDR3 protein: ASSQSWTGTYEQY
V gene: TRBV28; J gene: TRBJ1-5; CDR3 length: 15; CDR3 protein: ASSITEQVPLNQPQH
V gene: TRBV4-2; J gene: TRBJ1-1; CDR3 length: 14; CDR3 protein: ASSQEVWAGNTEAF
V gene: TRBV2; J gene: TRBJ2-5; CDR3 length: 14; CDR3 protein: ASRADRALEEETQY
V gene: TRBV5-6; J gene: TRBJ2-7; CDR3 length: 13; CDR3 protein: ASSSPTSEPYEQY